This note documents a single T cell receptor beta chain sequence. Its antigen is unidentified. These data are taken from a study of cytomegalovirus exposure and HLA in healthy donors. General study points: In a later analysis, productive TCRs from donors in an Asian-associated ancestry cluster reportedly carried fewer N-insertions than the cohort mean. Productive rates of about 87% or about 30% were seen for most TCR beta V segments in an earlier analysis. The study assumed roughly uniform donor sequencing depth for presence/absence analyses.

Use of 60 Vbeta and 13 Jbeta primers characterized the PCR. Profiling relied on immunoSEQ multiplex PCR, and the TCRdb table lists in-frame clones only, not all of them. The sample has approximately 69,000 clones; 70% to 75% are singletons. Samples came from healthy bone marrow donors. Germline V gene data show CDR1 as SGDLS and CDR2 as YYNGEE. The CDR3 runs 14 residues. V was trimmed by 0 bases and J by 1 base, leaving 7 bases between them. This chain links TRBV9 with TRBJ1-1; D unresolved. The sequence derives from a woman under 40 in good health and CMV-seropositive. Input material: PBMCs. CDR3 protein: CASSVATANTEAFF. CDR3 in DNA: TGTGCCAGCAGCGTAGCTACCGCGAACACTGAAGCTTTCTTT.